This entry features one TCR beta chain sequence. The repertoire was sequenced with immunoSEQ multiplex PCR; TCRdb's copy has only in-frame clones and lacks some. The sample shows some 60,000 clones, about 91% of them seen only once. This specimen comes from a study of blood T cell repertoires in COVID-19. V was pared by 4 bases and J by 4 bases, with 7 bases of the junction left unmatched. CDR3 length: 14 residues. CDR1 and CDR2 from the germline V gene are SQVTM and ANQGSEA. The receptor comes from a man in his sixties with acute or convalescent COVID-19. The chain carries TRBV29-1 and TRBJ2-5; 9 bases are a match to TRBD1. Sample: peripheral blood. CDR3 DNA: TGCAGCGTTGCAGGACAGGGGAAAGGAGAGACCCAGTACTTC. The encoded protein is CSVAGQGKGETQYF.